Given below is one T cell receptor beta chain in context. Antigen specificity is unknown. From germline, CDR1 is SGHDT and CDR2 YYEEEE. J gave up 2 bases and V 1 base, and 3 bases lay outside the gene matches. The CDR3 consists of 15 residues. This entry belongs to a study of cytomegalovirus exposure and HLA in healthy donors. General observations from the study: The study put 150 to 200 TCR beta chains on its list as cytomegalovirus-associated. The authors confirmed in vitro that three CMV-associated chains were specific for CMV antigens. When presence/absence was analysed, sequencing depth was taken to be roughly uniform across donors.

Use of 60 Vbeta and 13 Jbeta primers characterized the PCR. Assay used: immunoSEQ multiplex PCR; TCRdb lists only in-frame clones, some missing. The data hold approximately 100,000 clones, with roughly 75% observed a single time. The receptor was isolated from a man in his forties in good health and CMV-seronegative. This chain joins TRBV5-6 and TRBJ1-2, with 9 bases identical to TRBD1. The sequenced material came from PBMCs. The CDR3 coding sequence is TGTGCCAGCAGCTTGTTTGGACAGGGGAACTATGGCTACACCTTC. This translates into CASSLFGQGNYGYTF.